This TCR beta chain was observed in a study of a mutant IDH1 vaccine in newly diagnosed glioma. Study information: Of the patients given treatment, approximately 60% were male and 37.5% were female, and a mean age of about 40 years was recorded. Previous care, which was radiotherapy, temozolomide, or both, most often involved both.

As concerns this clone: Antigen unknown.

Germline CDR1 reads SGHDT; CDR2 reads YYEEEE. V was shortened by 7 bases and J by 11 bases, with 21 bases between the two germline ends. This CDR3 has 13 residues. Specified time point: baseline, week 1 (first vaccination visit). Treatment described: pre-vaccination baseline after standard-of-care therapy. Those who donated had recent WHO grade 3 or 4 IDH1-mutant, ATRX-lost astrocytomas. Whole-study results and caveats: Of all patients, roughly 93% showed vaccine-induced immune responses.

Clones were sequenced by immunoSEQ multiplex PCR, and TCRdb holds only the in-frame ones, with some missing. The data hold 45,000 to 55,000 clones, with roughly 85% observed a single time. The source is a man aged 40-50 years with glioma. This rearrangement joins TRBV5-6 to TRBJ1-1; D possibly corresponds to TRBD1 (6 bases). The specimen comprised PBMCs, sampled from a glioma patient treated with radiotherapy, temozolomide or both. The CDR3 bases are TGTGCCAGCCGCCCCCGGCGCTCGGGGGCGGCTTTCTTT. It codes for CASRPRRSGAAFF.